These 25 T cell receptor beta chains came from one sample sequenced in a study of T cell repertoires in cytomegalovirus infection. Each CDR3 protein is one row after TCRdb ran MiXCR on the reads. Here the sample spans 65,000 to 95,000 distinct CDR3 sequences, 3.5% to 4.5% being singletons. The sample consisted of PBMCs. These receptors were obtained from a human donor in good health (CMV status not recorded). Some clones in this sample may be carry-over from other donors' samples.

This clonotype appeared many times. The rearrangement links TRBV20-1 to TRBJ1-2; unclear D gene. Per the germline V gene, CDR1 is DFQATT and CDR2 is SNEGSKA (reference sequence). The CDR3 extends over 13 amino acids. V dropped 3 bases and J dropped 2 bases, with 10 bases sitting between them. DNA of the CDR3: TGCAGTGCTAGCGGTGGCGGAAACTATGGCTACACCTTC. Translated, it gives CSASGGGNYGYTF.

This clonotype was seen many times. The chain is built from TRBV12-3 or TRBV12-4 and TRBJ2-5, with D possibly being TRBD2 (7 bases). The length of the CDR3 is 15 residues. Trimming stripped 2 bases from V and 4 bases from J, with 14 bases between. CDR3 loop: CASSLFGGPGETQYF. The CDR3 DNA follows: TGTGCCAGCAGTTTATTCGGGGGGCCGGGAGAGACCCAGTACTTC.

On this clonotype itself: A read error may account for a junction end that differs from germline. This chain connects TRBV7-2 to TRBJ1-2; D not resolved. Germline lookup yields CDR1 SGHTA and CDR2 FQGNSA. CDR3 length equals 15 residues. The CDR3 region is CASSYIRTQPGGYTF. In DNA form, the CDR3 reads TGTGCCAGCAGCTACATCCGCACACAGCCGGGTGGCTACACGTTC.

This clonotype was recorded at least ten times. This CDR3 reads CASSFRISGWGANVLTF. In DNA, the CDR3 is TGTGCCAGCAGTTTCCGAATTTCAGGGTGGGGGGCCAACGTCCTGACTTTC. The rearrangement joins TRBV12-3 or TRBV12-4 to TRBJ2-6; a possible D gene is TRBD1 (5 bases). The CDR3 covers 17 residues. Trimming took 3 bases from V and 4 from J, leaving 16 bases between them.

This clonotype was counted at least ten times. The chain combines TRBV28 with TRBJ1-5, with 7 nucleotides matching TRBD1. Germline V gene data show CDR1 as MDHEN and CDR2 as SYDVKM. CDR3 length equals 14 residues. After removal of 6 bases from V and 1 base from J, the junction contained 3 bases not matched to a gene. CDR3 sequence reads: CASSPTGSNQPQHF. Here the CDR3 DNA reads TGTGCCAGCAGCCCGACAGGGAGCAATCAGCCCCAGCATTTT.

This clonotype was counted many times. The CDR3 loop is CAWSDGYGYTF. CDR3 nucleotides: TGTGCCTGGAGTGACGGTTATGGCTACACCTTC. The chain carries TRBV30 and TRBJ1-2; the D is unclear. V lost 1 base to trimming and J lost 5 bases, with 5 bases between them. The V gene's germline CDR1 is GTSNPN and CDR2 SVGIG (reference sequence). The CDR3 covers 11 residues.

This clonotype has ten or more counts. CDR3 in amino acids: CASRGQTNTEAFF. For the CDR3, the DNA is TGTGCCAGCAGGGGACAGACGAACACTGAAGCTTTCTTT. The rearrangement links TRBV7-6 to TRBJ1-1; 7 bases line up with TRBD1. The J segment lost 1 base and the V segment lost 6 bases, leaving 2 bases of the junction unmatched. The CDR3 is 13 amino acids. Germline lookup yields CDR1 SGHVS and CDR2 FNYEAQ. Looking up the rest from reference TRBV7-6 and TRBJ1-1 gives the full variable domain: GAGVSQSPRYKVTKRGQDVALRCDPISGHVSLYWYRQALGQGPEFLTYFNYEAQQDKSGLPNDRFSAERPEGSISTLTIQRTEQRDSAMYRCASRGQTNTEAFFGQGTRLTVV.

This clonotype has at least ten counts. The CDR3 bases are TGTGCCAGCAGTCCCACGACAGGCTATGGCTACACCTTC. This encodes CASSPTTGYGYTF. V usage is TRBV27 and J usage is TRBJ1-2; D possibly corresponds to TRBD1 (6 bases). V lost 5 bases, J lost 4 bases, and 11 bases lay in between. Germline CDR1 and CDR2: MNHEY and SMNVEV (reference sequence). This CDR3 is built from 13 residues.

There are many counts of this clonotype. The chain has TRBV19 and TRBJ1-5; D is possibly TRBD1 (6 bases). Trimming took off 7 bases at V and 3 bases at J, with 10 bases between the two ends. Germline V gene lookup returns CDR1 LNHDA and CDR2 SQIVND (reference sequence). The CDR3 has 13 amino acids. The DNA of the CDR3 is TGTGCCAGTACTACAGGGTACAATCAGCCCCAGCATTTT. Translating gives CASTTGYNQPQHF.

This clonotype was seen at least ten times. The rearrangement joins TRBV4-1 to TRBJ1-4; D unresolved. Trimming took 1 base from V and 5 from J, leaving 8 bases between them. The CDR3 has 14 amino acids. Germline loops: CDR1 MGHRA, CDR2 YSYEKL. CDR3 sequence (DNA): TGCGCCAGCAGCCAAGGGACGGCGAATGAAAAACTGTTTTTT. This sequence encodes CASSQGTANEKLFF.

This clonotype was seen at least ten times. This rearrangement joins TRBV3-1 to TRBJ2-5; TRBD1 might be the D (6 bases). Germline V gene sequence: CDR1 LGHDT, CDR2 YNNKEL (reference sequence). The CDR3 runs to 16 residues. V lost 0 bases and J lost 4, with 15 bases in between. CDR3 sequence: CASSQEGAGLGETQYF. The DNA for the CDR3 is TGTGCCAGCAGCCAAGAGGGGGCAGGGCTCGGAGAGACCCAGTACTTC.

To note about this clonotype: Lacking the conserved final phenylalanine or tryptophan, this CDR3 likely reflects a read error. This chain connects TRBV28 to TRBJ2-4; D uncertain. This CDR3 is 14 amino acids long. The V gene's germline CDR1 is MDHEN and CDR2 SYDVKM. V was pared by 5 bases and J by 1 base, with 9 bases between. In DNA form, the CDR3 reads TGTGCCAGCAGTCTAGGGTGGGCCAAAAACATTCAGTACTGC. Its translation is CASSLGWAKNIQYC.

This clonotype has a count of ten or more. The J gene is TRBJ1-5, the V gene TRBV27; TRBD1 aligns across 8 bases. The V and J ends lost 2 bases and 12 bases, in that order; junction bases with no gene match: 9. The CDR3 loop spans 14 amino acids. From germline, CDR1 is MNHEY and CDR2 SMNVEV (reference sequence). CDR3 in amino acids: CASSLNGQGQHQHF. The CDR3 DNA is TGTGCCAGCAGTTTAAACGGACAGGGACAACACCAGCATTTT.

This clonotype was detected ten times or more. The J gene is TRBJ2-2, the V gene TRBV7-3; the match to TRBD1 covers 8 bases. The V and J ends lost 5 bases and 4 bases, in that order; junction bases with no gene match: 6. Per the germline V gene, CDR1 is SGHTA and CDR2 is FQGTGA. CDR3 length: 15 amino acids. The CDR3 sequence is CASSKTGESTGELFF. In nucleotides, the CDR3 is TGTGCCAGCAGCAAGACAGGGGAGAGCACCGGGGAGCTGTTTTTT.

This clonotype showed up many times. This chain's CDR3 is CASSSGQLNTEAFF. The DNA for the CDR3 is TGTGCCAGCAGCTCGGGACAACTGAACACTGAAGCTTTCTTT. The chain combines TRBV11-2 with TRBJ1-1; a weak D match, TRBD1 (6 bases). V was shortened by 4 bases and J by 0 bases, with 9 bases between the two germline ends. CDR1 is SGHAT and CDR2 is FQNNGV in the germline V gene. The CDR3 is made up of 14 amino acids.

This clonotype was counted at least ten times. The chain links TRBV28 to TRBJ1-1; D ambiguous. V was shortened by 6 bases and J by 8 bases, with 19 bases between the two germline ends. This CDR3 has 14 residues. Germline V lookup: CDR1 MDHEN, CDR2 SYDVKM. CDR3 nucleotides: TGTGCCAGCAGATCACCAGTCGGAGGCCGGGAAGCTTTCTTT. Amino acids: CASRSPVGGREAFF. Full variable domain (outside the CDR3, taken from reference TRBV28 and TRBJ1-1): DVKVTQSSRYLVKRTGEKVFLECVQDMDHENMFWYRQDPGLGLRLIYFSYDVKMKEKGDIPEGYSVSREKKERFSLILESASTNQTSMYLCASRSPVGGREAFFGQGTRLTVV.

The table lists this clonotype with many counts. The CDR3 nucleotides read TGTGCCAGCAGCTTAGTTGGTCAGGGAGGAACTGAAGCTTTCTTT. This codes for CASSLVGQGGTEAFF. The chain couples TRBV7-2 to TRBJ1-1; D perhaps matches TRBD1 (5 bases). The germline V and J ends were trimmed by 1 base and 5 bases, with 14 bases remaining between them. The CDR3 is 15 residues long. Germline V gene data show CDR1 as SGHTA and CDR2 as FQGNSA.

This clonotype occurred many times. This chain joins TRBV27 and TRBJ2-1; D is ambiguous. Trimming shortened V by 3 bases and J by 2 bases, and 11 bases separated the two germline ends. Per germline, CDR1 MNHEY and CDR2 SMNVEV (reference sequence). The CDR3 sequence is 15 residues long. The CDR3 loop is CASSFVPPTYNEQFF. CDR3 nucleotides: TGTGCCAGCAGTTTTGTACCACCTACCTACAATGAGCAGTTCTTC.

This clonotype appeared many times. The genes are TRBV7-6 and TRBJ2-6, with D perhaps TRBD2 (6 bases). CDR3 size: 16 residues. Germline lookup yields CDR1 SGHVS and CDR2 FNYEAQ. Trimming took off 0 bases at V and 4 bases at J, with 10 bases between the two ends. The CDR3: CASSLARGGGANVLTF. CDR3 sequence (DNA): TGTGCCAGCAGCTTAGCGCGGGGTGGAGGGGCCAACGTCCTGACTTTC.

Many counts were recorded for this clonotype. V is TRBV11-2 and J is TRBJ1-3; D unclear. Germline-derived CDR1 and CDR2 are SGHAT and FQNNGV. V lost 8 bases and J 5 bases, leaving 13 bases between the germline ends. The CDR3 loop spans 13 amino acids. CDR3 nucleotide sequence: TGTGCCAGCCAGATGAACTGGAGAAACACCATATATTTT. Protein: CASQMNWRNTIYF.

The table lists this clonotype with many counts. V and J are TRBV7-2 and TRBJ2-2, with D perhaps TRBD2 (6 bases). The CDR3 contains 15 residues. Per germline, CDR1 SGHTA and CDR2 FQGNSA. Trimming pared 6 bases from V and 5 bases from J, leaving 16 bases between. In DNA, the CDR3 is TGTGCCAGCAGTTATCCGACTAGTTTTACCGGGGAGCTGTTTTTT. Translated, it gives CASSYPTSFTGELFF.

This clonotype was recorded many times. This CDR3 reads CAISESGRDREAFF. The CDR3 DNA is TGTGCCATCAGTGAGTCGGGCAGGGACCGTGAAGCTTTCTTT. J is TRBJ1-1 and V is TRBV10-3, with D perhaps TRBD1 (5 bases). The CDR3 loop spans 14 amino acids. V dropped 0 bases and J dropped 7 bases, with 12 bases sitting between them. Germline CDR1 reads ENHRY; CDR2 reads SYGVKD.

This clonotype came up many times. The chain couples TRBV19 to TRBJ1-1; 7 nucleotides line up with TRBD1. V dropped 8 bases and J dropped 9; count of bases not matched to a gene: 9. CDR3 length equals 12 residues. Germline CDR1 reads LNHDA; CDR2 reads SQIVND (reference sequence). CDR3 in DNA: TGTGCCAGTCTTCACGACAGGGATCAAGCTTTCTTT. This sequence encodes CASLHDRDQAFF.

This clonotype was seen at least ten times. The rearrangement links TRBV12-3 or TRBV12-4 to TRBJ1-6; D is unclear. Trimming cost V 1 base and J 4 bases, with 8 bases left between them. This CDR3 is built from 15 residues. The CDR3 loop reads CASSLEVGYNSPLHF. The CDR3 nucleotides are TGTGCCAGCAGTTTAGAGGTGGGGTATAATTCACCCCTCCACTTT.

This clonotype has a count of ten or more. The chain recombines TRBV10-3 with TRBJ2-5; D may match TRBD1 or TRBD2 (5 bases each). The CDR3 is made up of 13 amino acids. In germline, CDR1 is ENHRY, CDR2 SYGVKD. Trimming took 6 bases from V and 6 from J, leaving 14 bases between them. This chain's CDR3 is CAIRRDEEKTQYF. CDR3 nucleotide sequence: TGTGCCATCAGGAGGGACGAGGAGAAGACCCAGTACTTC.